This T cell receptor (beta chain) was recorded in a study of CD8 T cells in Susac syndrome. The CDR3 spans 13 residues. The germline V gene encodes CDR1 MNHEY and CDR2 SMNVEV (reference sequence). V shed 5 bases, J shed 4 bases, and the junction held 3 bases outside the gene matches. The patients serving as multiple sclerosis controls were treatment-naive. They had stable or active relapsing-remitting disease and fulfilled revised McDonald criteria. Isolation of CD8+ and CD4+ T cells was performed negatively, whereas enrichment of TEMRA cells was done by FACS. After extraction with the RNeasy kit, about 0.45 to 1 ug of the RNA was reverse transcribed using random hexamers. TCRdb independently ran MiXCR on the immunoSEQ multiplex PCR reads; one entry per CDR3 protein. The sample contains about 73,000 distinct CDR3 sequences, approximately 95% of which appear only once.

The receptor comes from a human donor with multiple sclerosis. This chain links TRBV27 with TRBJ1-1; 8 bases agree with TRBD1. Sequenced material: CD8+ T cells from PBMCs. The CDR3 spells CASSPTGVTEAFF. The DNA for the CDR3 is TGTGCCAGCAGTCCGACAGGGGTCACTGAAGCTTTCTTT.